Below are 16 T cell receptor beta chains sequenced from a single sample in a study of OX40 agonist ivuxolimab in advanced cancers. Here immunoSEQ multiplex PCR was the method, and the copy in TCRdb shows in-frame clones only, minus some. The repertoire holds more than 65,000 clones, with around 85% as singletons. Sequences were derived from CD4+ or CD8+ T cells sorted from blood, sampled in a trial of the OX40 agonist ivuxolimab. The source of these receptors is an adult with an advanced solid tumor such as melanoma, head and neck, liver or kidney cancer.

The table lists this clone with a few counts. The V and J genes are TRBV4-2 and TRBJ1-4; D not resolved. This CDR3 has 15 residues. Germline CDR1 and CDR2: LGHNA and YNFKEQ. The V and J ends lost 2 bases and 8 bases respectively, with 15 bases between them. CDR3 sequence: CASSQSGGQGEKLFF. Here the CDR3 DNA reads TGTGCCAGCAGCCAAAGCGGAGGGCAAGGCGAAAAACTGTTTTTT.

In its sample, this clone was seen once. The chain links TRBV30 to TRBJ1-2; no clear D. The germline V gene has CDR1 GTSNPN and CDR2 SVGIG (reference sequence). The CDR3 is made up of 14 amino acids. The V end was cut by 2 bases, the J end by 4 bases, with 14 bases between. The CDR3 spells CAWSLRARPYGYTF. The CDR3 DNA sequence: TGTGCCTGGAGTCTAAGGGCGCGACCCTATGGCTACACCTTC. Full variable domain (rest looked up from reference TRBV30 and TRBJ1-2): SQTIHQWPATLVQPVGSPLSLECTVEGTSNPNLYWYRQAAGRGLQLLFYSVGIGQISSEVPQNLSASRPQDRQFILSSKKLLLSDSGFYLCAWSLRARPYGYTFGSGTRLTVV.

This chain joins TRBV19 and TRBJ2-2; TRBD2 matches at 9 bases. V gave up 6 bases and J gave up 6 bases; unmatched junction bases: 11. This CDR3 has 16 amino acids. CDR1 LNHDA and CDR2 SQIVND come from the germline V gene (reference sequence). The chain's CDR3 is CASRNGRTSVPGELFF. CDR3 nucleotides: TGTGCCAGTAGAAACGGTAGGACTAGCGTCCCCGGGGAGCTGTTTTTT.

The V gene is TRBV11-3, the J gene TRBJ2-2; D could derive from TRBD1 or TRBD2 (6 bases each). Trimming stripped 5 bases from V and 9 bases from J, with 16 bases between. CDR3 length equals 14 residues. CDR1 and CDR2 from the germline V gene are SGHNT and YENEEA. This CDR3 reads CASSLEGEVRELFF. The CDR3 DNA reads as TGTGCCAGCAGCCTCGAGGGGGAGGTGCGGGAGCTGTTTTTT.

V gene TRBV28 combines with J gene TRBJ1-3; D is uncertain. V dropped 2 bases and J dropped 7 bases, with 6 bases sitting between them. The length of the CDR3 is 12 residues. Germline V lookup: CDR1 MDHEN, CDR2 SYDVKM. Here the CDR3 reads CASSLGRNTIYF. In nucleotides, the CDR3 is TGTGCCAGCAGTTTAGGCAGGAACACCATATATTTT. The whole variable domain, filled in from reference TRBV28 and TRBJ1-3, reads DVKVTQSSRYLVKRTGEKVFLECVQDMDHENMFWYRQDPGLGLRLIYFSYDVKMKEKGDIPEGYSVSREKKERFSLILESASTNQTSMYLCASSLGRNTIYFGEGSWLTVV.

This chain joins TRBV19 and TRBJ2-3; no clear D gene. The ends were cut back, 5 bases at V and 3 bases at J, with 12 bases in the middle. The CDR3 runs to 14 residues. In germline, CDR1 is LNHDA, CDR2 SQIVND (reference sequence). The DNA of the CDR3 is TGTGCCAGTAGTCGAGGAGAAGGAACAGATACGCAGTATTTT. The encoded protein is CASSRGEGTDTQYF.

V is TRBV21-1 and J is TRBJ2-5. TRBV21-1 is assigned pseudogene status. The CDR3 sequence is 14 residues long. The CDR3 sequence is CASRGRGERAGQYF. The CDR3 nucleotides read TGTGCCAGCAGGGGACGGGGTGAAAGAGCCGGCCAGTACTTC.

The V call is TRBV16, the J call TRBJ2-1, with D perhaps matching TRBD2 (6 bases). V was shortened by 5 bases and J by 7 bases, with 21 bases between the two germline ends. The CDR3 totals 16 residues. Per germline, CDR1 KGHSY and CDR2 FQNENV. CDR3 residues: CASSGVRDLLENEQFF. The DNA of the CDR3 is TGTGCCAGCAGCGGGGTCCGGGACTTATTAGAGAATGAGCAGTTCTTC.

The V and J genes are TRBV11-2 and TRBJ2-2, with TRBD2 matching 8 bases. J was trimmed by 2 bases and V by 3 bases; bases with no gene match: 5. CDR1 and CDR2 from the germline V gene are SGHAT and FQNNGV. The CDR3 sequence is 16 residues long. The CDR3 region has the DNA TGTGCCAGCAGCTTCGTAGCGGGGTTAAACACCGGGGAGCTGTTTTTT. Translating gives CASSFVAGLNTGELFF.

The CDR3 spells CASSVYKTDRGLGTGELFF. The CDR3 region has the DNA TGTGCCAGCAGCGTTTACAAGACGGATCGGGGGCTTGGTACCGGGGAGCTGTTTTTT. This rearrangement joins TRBV9 to TRBJ2-2, with D perhaps TRBD1 or TRBD2 (6 bases each). The V and J ends lost 2 bases and 5 bases respectively, with 25 bases between them. The CDR3 spans 19 residues. Germline V CDR1 and CDR2: SGDLS, YYNGEE.

This chain joins TRBV7-9 and TRBJ1-3; weak D call: TRBD1 (5 bases). With 5 bases removed from V and 4 bases from J, the gap between germline ends came to 15 bases. This CDR3 contains 15 residues. Germline V gives CDR1 SEHNR, CDR2 FQNEAQ (reference sequence). CDR3 DNA: TGTGCCAGCAGCGTCGATCGGGGGGTGGGAAACACCATATATTTT. This codes for CASSVDRGVGNTIYF.

The chain combines TRBV4-3 with TRBJ1-3; TRBD1 matches 7 bases. Germline V CDR1 and CDR2: LGHNA, YSLEER. V was pared by 0 bases and J by 0 bases, with 17 bases of the junction left unmatched. The CDR3 covers 21 residues. CDR3 protein: CASSQDPTGTISTHSGNTIYF. In DNA, the CDR3 is TGCGCCAGCAGCCAAGATCCGACAGGGACTATTTCAACCCACTCTGGAAACACCATATATTTT.

V gene TRBV19 combines with J gene TRBJ1-1; D is perhaps TRBD1 (5 bases). Germline lookup yields CDR1 LNHDA and CDR2 SQIVND (reference sequence). Trimming cost V 2 bases and J 1 base, with 11 bases left between them. The CDR3 length is 15 residues. CDR3 nucleotides: TGTGCCAGTAGTATAATCGGACAAGCGAACACTGAAGCTTTCTTT. Its translation is CASSIIGQANTEAFF.

For the CDR3, the DNA is TGTGCCAGCATTTTTGACAGGGTACAAGAGACCCAGTACTTC. This gives the protein CASIFDRVQETQYF. The V gene is TRBV2, the J gene TRBJ2-5; 7 bases fit TRBD1. CDR3 length: 14 amino acids. Germline CDR1 SNHLY, CDR2 FYNNEI. Trimming at V came to 7 bases and at J to 2 bases, leaving 7 bases not matched to a gene.

Note on this clone: This may come from a read error, since a much larger clone is one base off. The V and J genes are TRBV2 and TRBJ1-1; 7 bases align to TRBD1. This CDR3 region has 14 residues. V shed 10 bases and J 1 base; nucleotides not matched to a gene: 9. The germline V gene encodes CDR1 SNHLY and CDR2 FYNNEI. The CDR3 DNA reads as TGTGCCACCAGGGGGGCCCGATCGAACACTGAAGCTTTCTTT. Translation gives CATRGARSNTEAFF.

This clone was detected only once. This chain joins TRBV4-1 and TRBJ2-4; 9 bases line up with TRBD1. Germline CDR1 reads MGHRA; CDR2 reads YSYEKL. V lost 5 bases to trimming and J lost 1 base; unmatched junction nucleotides: 6. The CDR3 spans 16 residues. CDR3 in DNA: TGCGCCAGCAGCTTAACAGGGGGCTTGGCCAAAAACATTCAGTACTTC. This translates into CASSLTGGLAKNIQYF.